Listed below are T cell receptor beta chains from one sample, sequenced in a study of T cell responses to AZD1222 COVID-19 vaccine. This table comes from immunoSEQ multiplex PCR, and its TCRdb copy is limited to in-frame clones, with some not included. The sample shows 110,000 to 150,000 clones, roughly 90% of them seen only once. Sequenced here: peripheral blood, sampled on day 0 of AZD1222 vaccination. These TCRs come from an adult in good health. Both conserved end residues are part of each CDR3. Fields, in order: clone size, D gene, V gene, J gene, CDR3 DNA, CDR3 protein. The D gene is left open where the match is weak. Rows give clone size only sometimes, using once, few, many, or a class for an expanded clone.

clone_size: -; d_call: -; v_call: TRBV19; j_call: TRBJ2-6; cdr3_nt: TGTGCCAGTAGTCAGTCCAGGGGGGGAGCCGGGGCCAACGTCCTGACTTTC; cdr3_aa: CASSQSRGGAGANVLTF
clone_size: -; d_call: -; v_call: TRBV11-2; j_call: TRBJ2-7; cdr3_nt: TGTGCCAGCAGCTTAGATAGGAATAACTGGCAGTACTTC; cdr3_aa: CASSLDRNNWQYF
clone_size: -; d_call: -; v_call: TRBV27; j_call: TRBJ2-5; cdr3_nt: TGTGCCAGCAGAGCAAGCCGGGGGCAAGAGACCCAGTACTTC; cdr3_aa: CASRASRGQETQYF
clone_size: -; d_call: -; v_call: TRBV6-5; j_call: TRBJ2-7; cdr3_nt: TGTGCCAGCAGCGATACAGGGTCCTACGAGCAGTACTTC; cdr3_aa: CASSDTGSYEQYF
clone_size: -; d_call: TRBD1; v_call: TRBV6-2/TRBV6-3; j_call: TRBJ2-2; cdr3_nt: TGTGCCAGCAGTTACACCCTGGGACAGGGAGGGGAGCTGTTTTTT; cdr3_aa: CASSYTLGQGGELFF
clone_size: -; d_call: -; v_call: TRBV7-8; j_call: TRBJ1-3; cdr3_nt: TGTGCCAGCAGCTTAAACGCGGGACTAACCATATATTTT; cdr3_aa: CASSLNAGLTIYF
clone_size: -; d_call: -; v_call: TRBV5-4; j_call: TRBJ2-5; cdr3_nt: TGTGCCAGCAGACCCGATCAGGGGTCCCAAGAGACCCAGTACTTC; cdr3_aa: CASRPDQGSQETQYF
clone_size: -; d_call: -; v_call: TRBV3-1/TRBV3-2; j_call: TRBJ2-7; cdr3_nt: TGTGCCAGCAGCCAAGGGGGGACTCTTCGCTACGAGCAGTACTTC; cdr3_aa: CASSQGGTLRYEQYF
clone_size: -; d_call: -; v_call: TRBV25-1; j_call: TRBJ1-1; cdr3_nt: TGTGCCAGCACCCCAGGGGAGGGCACTGAAGCTTTCTTT; cdr3_aa: CASTPGEGTEAFF
clone_size: -; d_call: TRBD1; v_call: TRBV6-5; j_call: TRBJ1-1; cdr3_nt: TGTGCCAGCAGTTACCTCTACAGGGGTCGGAACACTGAAGCTTTCTTT; cdr3_aa: CASSYLYRGRNTEAFF
clone_size: -; d_call: -; v_call: TRBV2; j_call: TRBJ1-3; cdr3_nt: TGTGCCCGCGGGAGTTCTGGAAACACCATATATTTT; cdr3_aa: CARGSSGNTIYF
clone_size: -; d_call: TRBD2; v_call: TRBV28; j_call: TRBJ2-7; cdr3_nt: TGTGCCAGCAGTTTAGTAGGCGGGAGAAGAAGCGAGCAGTACTTC; cdr3_aa: CASSLVGGRRSEQYF
clone_size: -; d_call: TRBD1; v_call: TRBV6-2/TRBV6-3; j_call: TRBJ2-7; cdr3_nt: TGTGCCAGCAGTGGACAGGGGTCCCACGAGCAGTACTTC; cdr3_aa: CASSGQGSHEQYF
clone_size: -; d_call: -; v_call: TRBV5-6; j_call: TRBJ2-6; cdr3_nt: TGTGCCAGCAGCTCGATAACGGGCTCTGGGGCCAACGTCCTGACTTTC; cdr3_aa: CASSSITGSGANVLTF
clone_size: -; d_call: -; v_call: TRBV29-1; j_call: TRBJ2-5; cdr3_nt: TGCAGCGTTGAAGGACAGCCTGGGTACCAAGAGACCCAGTACTTC; cdr3_aa: CSVEGQPGYQETQYF
clone_size: -; d_call: -; v_call: TRBV7-9; j_call: TRBJ2-1; cdr3_nt: TGTGCCAGCAGCTATCAGGGCGGAACCACCTACAATGAGCAGTTCTTC; cdr3_aa: CASSYQGGTTYNEQFF
clone_size: -; d_call: -; v_call: TRBV28; j_call: TRBJ1-1; cdr3_nt: TGTGCCAGCAGCCAGGACCAGCCCACCGGGAACACTGAAGCTTTCTTT; cdr3_aa: CASSQDQPTGNTEAFF
clone_size: -; d_call: -; v_call: TRBV14; j_call: TRBJ2-2; cdr3_nt: TGTGCCAGCAGCCAGGTGGGCAGGGCGAACACCGGGGAGCTGTTTTTT; cdr3_aa: CASSQVGRANTGELFF
clone_size: -; d_call: -; v_call: TRBV12-3/TRBV12-4; j_call: TRBJ2-7; cdr3_nt: TGTGCCAGCAGTTTACCGGGTCCCCACGAGCAGTACTTC; cdr3_aa: CASSLPGPHEQYF
clone_size: few; d_call: -; v_call: TRBV7-9; j_call: TRBJ2-1; cdr3_nt: TGTGCCAGCAGCTTGGGGACCAGCTCCTACAATGAGCAGTTCTTC; cdr3_aa: CASSLGTSSYNEQFF
clone_size: -; d_call: -; v_call: TRBV7-7; j_call: TRBJ2-1; cdr3_nt: TGTGCCAGCAGCCCCCCGGGTGATGGGGAGTCCAATGAGCAGTTCTTC; cdr3_aa: CASSPPGDGESNEQFF
clone_size: once; d_call: -; v_call: TRBV4-1; j_call: TRBJ2-7; cdr3_nt: TGCGCCACCATACCCTACGAGCAGTACTTC; cdr3_aa: CATIPYEQYF